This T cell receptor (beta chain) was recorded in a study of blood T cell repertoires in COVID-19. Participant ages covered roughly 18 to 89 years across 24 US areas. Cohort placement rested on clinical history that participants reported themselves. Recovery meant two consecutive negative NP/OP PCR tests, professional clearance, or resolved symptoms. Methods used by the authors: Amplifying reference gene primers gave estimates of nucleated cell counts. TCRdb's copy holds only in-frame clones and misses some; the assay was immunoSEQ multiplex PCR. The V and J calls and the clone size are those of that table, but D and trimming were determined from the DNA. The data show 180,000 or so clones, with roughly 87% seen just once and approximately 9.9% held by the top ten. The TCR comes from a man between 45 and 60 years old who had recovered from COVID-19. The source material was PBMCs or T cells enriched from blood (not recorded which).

CDR3 nucleotide sequence: TGCAGCGTTGTGGGGGGAGGGGGCACAGATACGCAGTATTTT. Translating gives CSVVGGGGTDTQYF. This rearrangement joins TRBV29-1 to TRBJ2-3, with 7 bases fitting TRBD2. This CDR3 region has 14 residues. V gave up 4 bases and J gave up 1 base; unmatched junction bases: 5. The germline gives CDR1 SQVTM, CDR2 ANQGSEA.